In this sample, the clone carrying this TCR beta chain turned up many times. Per germline, CDR1 SGHTA and CDR2 FQGNSA. CDR3 length: 13 amino acids. The germline V and J ends were trimmed by 1 base and 6 bases, with 7 bases remaining between them. Time point specified: newly diagnosed GD, antithyroid drugs for less than 3 months. Extracted RNA from PBMCs served as the source of the TCR library. Building of the TCR beta libraries involved iRepertoire HTBI primers and Arm-PCR of CDR3 regions. From the multiplex PCR reads, TCRdb called clonotypes with MiXCR, one entry per CDR3 protein. The repertoire holds 530,000 or so distinct CDR3 sequences, about 16% seen once, with about 11% in the top ten. This sample was taken from a study of regulatory T cells in long-lasting Graves disease. The same sample was also used in a study of T cells in Graves' hyperthyroidism and ophthalmopathy. That publication notes: TCR CDR3 regions were first amplified by RT-PCR with HTBI primers.

The input for sequencing was peripheral blood mononuclear cells (PBMCs), taken at new diagnosis, from a patient treated with antithyroid drugs. V gene TRBV7-2 combines with J gene TRBJ1-5, with D hard to call. The receptor was derived from a young man with Graves disease. CDR3 DNA sequence: TGTGCCAGCAGCTTAGAAGATCGTCAGCCCCAGCATTTT. Encoded protein: CASSLEDRQPQHF.